This T cell receptor (beta chain) was obtained from a study of control samples from healthy donors and cancer patients. Using immunoSEQ multiplex PCR, the repertoire was profiled, and TCRdb retains in-frame clones only, with some absent. The sample has some 160,000 clones, around nine tenths seen once; the top ten hold about 4.9%. The CDR3 covers 16 residues. V lost 1 base to trimming and J lost 2 bases; unmatched junction nucleotides: 4. Germline V CDR1 and CDR2: LGHDT, YNNKEL (reference sequence). V is TRBV3-1 (or the pseudogene TRBV3-2) and J is TRBJ2-5; 10 bases map to TRBD1. The source material was blood. The clonotype originates from a man under 40 in good health. The CDR3 is CASSQVPGQGQETQYF. CDR3 nucleotide sequence: TGTGCCAGCAGCCAAGTCCCGGGACAGGGGCAAGAGACCCAGTACTTC.